The present T cell receptor beta chain was sequenced within a study of blood T cell repertoires in COVID-19 (dated by TCRdb to between 2020 and 2021). About the study as a whole: Samples covering the acute and convalescent phases of COVID-19 were provided by collaborators in the United States, Italy and Spain. The material from the prospective study consisted of cDNA or gDNA derived from T cells, B-cell-depleted T cells, or PBMCs. The dataset comprised deeply sampled blood TCRbeta repertoires from subjects exposed to, actively infected with, or recovered from COVID-19. A freely available public database, intended as a resource for researchers studying the immune response to SARS-CoV-2, is where the repertoires were released. Samples were obtained from the ongoing ImmuneRACE study (first 160 participants) and from over 1,000 subjects provided by 6 global collaborators. The sample metadata nearly always contained a de-identified subject ID, COVID-19 status, age in years and sex. HLA class I and class II types, where available, came from metadata supplied by the sample provider rather than from assay-based typing.

Results and caveats for the whole study, not just this receptor: The amount of clinical and demographic metadata varied by source and participant and was provided uncurated.

TCRbeta CDR3 regions were amplified from genomic DNA using the immunoSEQ Assay, a bias-controlled multiplex PCR. The study's processing was this. The number of nucleated cells in each sample was estimated from the amplification of reference gene primers within the assay. To quantify the absolute abundance of each unique TCRbeta CDR3 rearrangement, sequence reads were collapsed and filtered. Productive Simpson clonality was computed per sample as the square root of Simpson's diversity index over productive rearrangements. TCRdb mirrors the immuneACCESS table, restricted to in-frame sequences. Some clones are absent from its copies; in checked studies, under half trace to an unresolved V gene, and the reason for the others is unknown. V and J calls and clone size are as listed in that table; D and trimming were resolved from the DNA. Present in this sample are approximately 280,000 clones, 70% to 90% of which were seen just once. The ten biggest clones cover approximately 8.5% of the sample.

Points on this clone: Its antigen remains unidentified. Qualities for individual bases were not recorded, and no much larger clone is one base off.

The germline V end is reduced by 4 bases and the J end by 3 bases; junction bases left unmatched: 7. The CDR3 runs 16 residues from the cysteine to the phenylalanine. Solely the CDR3 DNA is kept, with 48 bases framed from the first base. CDR1 and CDR2 are read off the germline V gene as SGHRS and YFSETQ. Each collaborating institution followed its own protocols to collect whole blood in K2EDTA tubes. For TCRbeta analysis, collaborators shipped samples as frozen whole blood, isolated PBMCs, or DNA extracted from either of those sample types. The chain joins TRBV5-1 to TRBJ1-6, with TRBD1 identical over 7 junction bases. The source is a man aged 18-30 years with active or convalescent COVID-19. The sample consisted of peripheral blood. The DNA is TGCGCCAGCAGCGATCGCAGGGGGGACTATAATTCACCCCTCCACTTT. Its protein product is CASSDRRGDYNSPLHF.